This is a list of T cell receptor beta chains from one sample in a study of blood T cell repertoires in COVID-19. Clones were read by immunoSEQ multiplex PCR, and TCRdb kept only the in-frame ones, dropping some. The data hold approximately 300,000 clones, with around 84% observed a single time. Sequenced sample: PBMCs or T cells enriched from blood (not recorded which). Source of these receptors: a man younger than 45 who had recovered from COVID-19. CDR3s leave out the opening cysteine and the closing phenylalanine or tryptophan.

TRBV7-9 ASSRGTSGGQDTDTQY
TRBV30 AGQGNGVEKLF
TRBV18 ASSPRQGPTGELF
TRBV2 ASSVLRSSYNEQF
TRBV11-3 ASSSSFGREDTQY
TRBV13 ASSFSGGYT
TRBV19 ASSPQRERDNQPQH
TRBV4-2 ASSQGAGGNTEAF
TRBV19 ASSIQVGGGEQY
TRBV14 ASSQVWTGNTGELF
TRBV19 ASSMGVLAGRPRDTQY
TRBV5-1 ASSLGLAVSTDTQY
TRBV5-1 ASSLAPAGGSNEQF
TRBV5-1 ASSFDSAISYEQY
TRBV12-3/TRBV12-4 ASRLGENNEQF
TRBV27 ASKGVNQPQH
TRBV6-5 ASSTFGGEQF
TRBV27 ASSKGGDFYEQY
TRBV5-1 ASSSRDRANEKLF
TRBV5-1 ASSPPGTGTTGELF
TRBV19 ASNSLGRYGEAF
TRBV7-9 ASSLKGDLSGREGTQY
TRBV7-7 ASSLGSASGLEPQY
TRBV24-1 ATSDFRADTQY
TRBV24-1 ATSERGYGANVLT
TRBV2 ASRRDRDTGELF
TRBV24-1 ATSDFPDTNQETQY
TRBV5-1 ASSFGGGTETQY
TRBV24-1 ATSGTGGETQY
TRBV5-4 ASSPGTGGAHTQY
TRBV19 ASSTSGLNQETQY
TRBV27 ASSLGLRDRGYYEQY
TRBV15 ATSSQQGATPF
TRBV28 ASSSGTDYNEQF
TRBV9 ASSATSFSGNTIY
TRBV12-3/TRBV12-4 ASRQNTEAF
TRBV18 ASSPDRANTEAF
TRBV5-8 ASSLGTGGDGYT
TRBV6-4 ASSDGRGYEQY
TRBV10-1 ASSESNGQLFDYGYT
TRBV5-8 ASSPGYEQY
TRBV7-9 ASSSPLMTGYSYEQY
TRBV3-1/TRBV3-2 ASSLFSPEGTGGPGELF
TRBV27 ASSLGGASTEAF
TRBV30 AWSQGNTEAF
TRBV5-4 ASSARGGLGNTIY
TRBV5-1 ASSLAGDRVGSPLH
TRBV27 ASRTGLALSYEQY
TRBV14 ATTRQGNYGYT
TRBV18 ASAPGTDEGNTIY
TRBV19 ASRLAGPSTDTQY
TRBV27 ASSLSFASSYNEQF
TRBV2 ASSEVTQGTSPLH
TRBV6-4 ASSAVAGLNEQF